A single sample gave rise to the 23 T cell receptor beta chains below, sequenced in a study of T cell responses to AZD1222 COVID-19 vaccine. TCRdb's copy holds only in-frame clones and misses some; the assay was immunoSEQ multiplex PCR. The sample shows roughly 100,000 clones, less than 90% of them seen only once. The sample was peripheral blood, taken on day 0 of AZD1222 vaccination. Receptors originate from an adult in good health.

The chain is built from TRBV7-2 and TRBJ1-1, with no clear D. There are 15 residues in the CDR3. Trimming took off 5 bases at V and 3 bases at J, with 16 bases between the two ends. Germline CDR1 and CDR2: SGHTA and FQGNSA. Here the CDR3 DNA reads TGTGCCAGCAGCCAAGGGAGTTTGGGCTACACTGAAGCTTTCTTT. Protein product: CASSQGSLGYTEAFF.

This clone was observed a handful of times. This rearrangement joins TRBV3-1 (or the pseudogene TRBV3-2) to TRBJ1-1; 7 bases fit TRBD1. This CDR3 comprises 14 residues. Germline assignment: CDR1 LGHDT and CDR2 YNNKEL (reference sequence). Unmatched junction bases numbered 10, after V lost 4 bases and J lost 8 bases. The CDR3 sequence: CASSPRQGPVEAFF. In DNA, the CDR3 is TGTGCCAGCAGCCCCAGACAGGGCCCGGTGGAAGCTTTCTTT.

The chain links TRBV7-9 to TRBJ1-2; 8 nucleotides agree with TRBD1. Per the germline V gene, CDR1 is SEHNR and CDR2 is FQNEAQ (reference sequence). The ends lost 2 bases at V and 4 bases at J; junction bases unmatched: 6. The CDR3 has 15 residues. CDR3 sequence: CASSLWDRPTYGYTF. The CDR3 bases are TGTGCCAGCAGCTTATGGGACAGGCCAACCTATGGCTACACCTTC.

This chain connects TRBV18 to TRBJ2-3; D might be TRBD1 (5 bases). V was clipped by 3 bases and J by 4 bases, with 14 bases between them. This CDR3 is built from 15 residues. Germline V gene data show CDR1 as KGHSH and CDR2 as LQKENI. Here the CDR3 reads CASSPGLSKADTQYF. The DNA for the CDR3 is TGTGCCAGCTCACCGGGGCTCTCGAAGGCAGATACGCAGTATTTT.

The J gene is TRBJ1-5, the V gene TRBV5-5; D gene unclear. Germline V gene lookup returns CDR1 SGHKS and CDR2 YYEKEE (reference sequence). This CDR3 spans 15 amino acids. V dropped 0 bases and J dropped 1 base, with 8 bases sitting between them. The DNA for the CDR3 is TGTGCCAGCAGCTTGGAGGCAGGCAGCAATCAGCCCCAGCATTTT. It codes for CASSLEAGSNQPQHF.

This clone occurred a few times. V usage is TRBV5-6 and J usage is TRBJ1-2, with D possibly TRBD1 on 6 matching bases. V lost 2 bases and J 8 bases, leaving 10 bases between the germline ends. Germline-derived CDR1 and CDR2 are SGHDT and YYEEEE. The CDR3 extends over 12 amino acids. CDR3 bases: TGTGCCAGCAGCTTACAGGGATCGGGCTACACCTTC. Translated: CASSLQGSGYTF.

The genes are TRBV6-5 and TRBJ2-7, with 13 bases fitting TRBD2. Per germline, CDR1 MNHEY and CDR2 SVGAGI. J was trimmed by 6 bases and V by 6 bases; bases with no gene match: 5. This CDR3 has 14 residues. In DNA form, the CDR3 reads TGTGCCAGCAGAGGACTAGCGGGAGTTGGCGAGCAGTACTTC. It yields the protein CASRGLAGVGEQYF.

CDR3 sequence reads: CATTGPGLLREPQHF. Here the CDR3 DNA reads TGTGCCACGACTGGACCGGGACTCCTAAGGGAGCCCCAGCATTTT. V is TRBV19 and J is TRBJ1-5, with D possibly being TRBD1 (5 bases). V shed 10 bases and J shed 8 bases, with 24 bases lying between them. This CDR3 has 15 amino acids. From germline, CDR1 is LNHDA and CDR2 SQIVND (reference sequence).

V and J are TRBV3-1 (or the pseudogene TRBV3-2) and TRBJ1-1; D is uncertain. Trimming shortened V by 4 bases and J by 1 base, and 7 bases separated the two germline ends. The V gene's germline CDR1 is LGHDT and CDR2 YNNKEL (reference sequence). This CDR3 is built from 13 residues. CDR3 bases: TGTGCCAGCAGCCGCAATGAGAACACTGAAGCTTTCTTT. Amino acids: CASSRNENTEAFF.

CDR3 in amino acids: CASSRAREADTQYF. DNA of the CDR3: TGTGCCAGCAGCAGGGCCAGGGAAGCAGATACGCAGTATTTT. The gene calls are TRBV6-6 and TRBJ2-3; a weak D match, TRBD1 (5 bases). Germline CDR1 and CDR2: MNHNY and SVGAGI (reference sequence). This CDR3 contains 14 residues. V gave up 6 bases and J gave up 4 bases, with 14 bases separating them.

The V and J genes are TRBV24-1 and TRBJ2-1; 12 bases agree with TRBD2. Trimming cost V 4 bases and J 9 bases; bases outside gene matches: 15. Germline values: CDR1 KGHDR, CDR2 SFDVKD. This CDR3 comprises 18 residues. CDR3: CATSDLRVMASGRAEQFF. The DNA for the CDR3 is TGTGCCACCAGTGACCTCCGGGTTATGGCTAGCGGGAGGGCTGAGCAGTTCTTC.

The chain links TRBV30 to TRBJ2-2; D is perhaps TRBD1 (5 bases). The V and J ends lost 3 bases and 1 base respectively, with 9 bases between them. This CDR3 is built from 14 residues. Germline CDR1 is GTSNPN and CDR2 is SVGIG (reference sequence). The CDR3 sequence: CAWRRQGNTGELFF. In DNA, the CDR3 is TGTGCCTGGAGGCGTCAGGGGAACACCGGGGAGCTGTTTTTT.

The chain recombines TRBV5-1 with TRBJ2-1; no firm D call. V was cut by 1 base and J by 5 bases, with 7 bases left in between. CDR3 size: 13 residues. Germline V gene sequence: CDR1 SGHRS, CDR2 YFSETQ. CDR3 nucleotide sequence: TGCGCCAGCAGCTTGATGCAAGACAATGAGCAGTTCTTC. This codes for CASSLMQDNEQFF. The whole variable domain, filled in from reference TRBV5-1 and TRBJ2-1, reads KAGVTQTPRYLIKTRGQQVTLSCSPISGHRSVSWYQQTPGQGLQFLFEYFSETQRNKGNFPGRFSGRQFSNSRSEMNVSTLELGDSALYLCASSLMQDNEQFFGPGTRLTVL.

The chain has TRBV6-5 and TRBJ1-2; D is perhaps TRBD1 (6 bases). In germline, CDR1 is MNHEY, CDR2 SVGAGI. This CDR3 has 13 amino acids. Trimming took 4 bases from V and 6 from J, leaving 12 bases between them. The CDR3 here is CASSLKGVNGYTF. The CDR3 DNA is TGTGCCAGCAGTTTAAAGGGGGTGAATGGCTACACCTTC.

The rearrangement uses TRBV18 and TRBJ1-1, with a possible D match to TRBD1 (6 bases). This CDR3 contains 14 residues. Trimming took 1 base from V and 1 from J, leaving 7 bases between them. Germline CDR1 KGHSH, CDR2 LQKENI. CDR3 sequence: CASSPQGENTEAFF. Written as DNA, the CDR3 is TGTGCCAGCTCACCACAGGGGGAGAACACTGAAGCTTTCTTT.

This chain links TRBV28 with TRBJ1-3; a possible D gene is TRBD1 (5 bases). From germline, CDR1 is MDHEN and CDR2 SYDVKM. Trimming removed 7 bases from V and 11 bases from J, with 18 bases in between. This CDR3 is built from 13 residues. The CDR3 DNA is TGTGCCAGCAAAGGTCTACATGGGGCTTCCATATATTTT. Protein: CASKGLHGASIYF.

The chain is built from TRBV4-1 and TRBJ2-3, with D possibly TRBD1 on 6 matching bases. CDR3 length: 14 amino acids. V was pared by 2 bases and J by 2 bases, with 8 bases between. The germline CDR1 and CDR2 sequences are MGHRA and YSYEKL. DNA for the CDR3: TGCGCCAGCAGCCAAACAGGGTTCACAGATACGCAGTATTTT. Translation: CASSQTGFTDTQYF.

This clone was picked up one time. This chain joins TRBV6-2 or TRBV6-3 and TRBJ1-5, with D possibly matching TRBD1 (6 bases). This CDR3 is built from 14 residues. The germline V gene encodes CDR1 MNHEY and CDR2 SVGEGT. Trimming cost V 5 bases and J 4 bases, with 12 bases left between them. In DNA, the CDR3 is TGTGCCAGCAGTCTCGGGACAAAAAATCAGCCCCAGCATTTT. Translating it yields CASSLGTKNQPQHF.

The chain combines TRBV7-9 with TRBJ2-2; no clear D. Germline loops: CDR1 SEHNR, CDR2 FQNEAQ (reference sequence). V was shortened by 1 base and J by 1 base, with 4 bases between the two germline ends. This CDR3 contains 14 residues. In DNA form, the CDR3 reads TGTGCCAGCAGCTTAGGACGGAACACCGGGGAGCTGTTTTTT. Protein: CASSLGRNTGELFF.

This chain joins TRBV29-1 and TRBJ1-2, with D possibly being TRBD1 (6 bases). Germline loops: CDR1 SQVTM, CDR2 ANQGSEA. The CDR3 is made up of 12 amino acids. Trimming removed 5 bases at V and 4 bases at J, with 11 bases between. The CDR3 loop reads CSVRQGGYGYTF. The CDR3 bases are TGCAGCGTTAGACAAGGGGGCTATGGCTACACCTTC.

As for this clone: Sequence at one end of the junction differs from germline and may be a read error. V is TRBV7-7 and J is TRBJ2-5, with 7 bases fitting TRBD2. CDR3 length equals 15 residues. CDR1 and CDR2 from the germline V gene are SSHAT and FNYEAQ (reference sequence). CDR3 in amino acids: CASSQGGVYQETQYF. The CDR3 bases are TGTGCTAGCAGCCAGGGAGGGGTTTACCAAGAGACCCAGTACTTC.

V usage is TRBV5-6 and J usage is TRBJ1-5; TRBD1 matches 9 bases. Germline CDR1 is SGHDT and CDR2 is YYEEEE. CDR3 length: 15 residues. With 0 bases clipped from V and 2 bases from J, the junction kept 0 bases outside the gene matches. CDR3 sequence: CASSLGQGGNQPQHF. For the CDR3, the DNA is TGTGCCAGCAGCTTGGGACAGGGGGGCAATCAGCCCCAGCATTTT.

This chain joins TRBV5-1 and TRBJ1-4; D is uncertain. V was pared by 0 bases and J by 0 bases, with 3 bases between. Per the germline V gene, CDR1 is SGHRS and CDR2 is YFSETQ. This CDR3 is 14 amino acids long. CDR3 amino acids: CASSLETTNEKLFF. Here the CDR3 DNA reads TGCGCCAGCAGCTTGGAAACAACTAATGAAAAACTGTTTTTT.